Shown below are 22 T cell receptor beta chains from a single sample sequenced in a study of T cell responses to AZD1222 COVID-19 vaccine. Clones were sequenced by immunoSEQ multiplex PCR, and TCRdb holds only the in-frame ones, with some missing. The sample shows some 190,000 clones, approximately 86% of them seen only once. This specimen was peripheral blood, taken on day 0 of AZD1222 vaccination. Source of these receptors: an adult in good health.

The rearrangement links TRBV3-1 (or the pseudogene TRBV3-2) to TRBJ2-2; possibly TRBD2 for D (5 bases). The CDR3 contains 16 residues. The V and J ends lost 1 base and 2 bases respectively, with 11 bases between them. Germline-derived CDR1 and CDR2 are LGHDT and YNNKEL (reference sequence). CDR3 in DNA: TGTGCCAGCAGCCAAGCGACGGGGAGCAACACCGGGGAGCTGTTTTTT. This sequence encodes CASSQATGSNTGELFF.

This chain connects TRBV6-2 or TRBV6-3 to TRBJ1-4, with a weak D call TRBD1 (5 bases). This CDR3 contains 14 residues. Looked up from germline, CDR1 is MNHEY and CDR2 is SVGEGT. The germline V and J ends were trimmed by 2 bases and 8 bases, with 12 bases remaining between them. This chain's CDR3 is CASSYRQGREKLFF. In DNA, the CDR3 is TGTGCCAGCAGTTACAGGCAGGGACGGGAAAAACTGTTTTTT.

This CDR3 reads CASRALGRHMNTEAFF. CDR3 nucleotides: TGTGCCAGCCGAGCGCTCGGACGCCATATGAACACTGAAGCTTTCTTT. This sequence joins TRBV5-6 and TRBJ1-1; unclear D gene. This CDR3 has 16 amino acids. CDR1 and CDR2 (germline): SGHDT, YYEEEE. The V and J ends lost 7 bases and 0 bases respectively, with 19 bases between them.

This chain uses TRBV4-1 with TRBJ2-2, with D hard to call. Germline lookup yields CDR1 MGHRA and CDR2 YSYEKL. CDR3 length: 14 amino acids. Trimming cost V 1 base and J 5 bases, with 8 bases left between them. The CDR3, as DNA: TGCGCCAGCAGCCAAGTGGGGTCGACCGGGGAGCTGTTTTTT. Translating gives CASSQVGSTGELFF.

CDR3 sequence (DNA): TGTGCCAGCAGCCAAGGGACAGCAAACGGGGAGCTGTTTTTT. This sequence encodes CASSQGTANGELFF. The chain combines TRBV3-1 (or the pseudogene TRBV3-2) with TRBJ2-2, with a tentative D call TRBD1 (6 bases). The germline CDR1 and CDR2 sequences are LGHDT and YNNKEL (reference sequence). The CDR3 length is 14 residues. V dropped 1 base and J dropped 7 bases, with 10 bases sitting between them.

The rearrangement uses TRBV2 and TRBJ2-2; D gene uncertain. CDR1 is SNHLY, CDR2 FYNNEI, per germline. V gave up 8 bases and J gave up 6 bases, with 16 bases separating them. The CDR3 runs 14 residues. This chain's CDR3 is CASDLTYTAGELFF. In nucleotides, the CDR3 is TGTGCCAGCGATCTTACCTATACAGCCGGGGAGCTGTTTTTT. Drawing the rest from reference TRBV2 and TRBJ2-2, the complete variable domain is EPEVTQTPSHQVTQMGQEVILRCVPISNHLYFYWYRQILGQKVEFLVSFYNNEISEKSEIFDDQFSVERPDGSNFTLKIRSTKLEDSAMYFCASDLTYTAGELFFGEGSRLTVL.

CDR3: CASRSGTENIQYF. CDR3 sequence (DNA): TGTGCCAGCAGATCCGGGACAGAAAACATTCAGTACTTC. This rearrangement joins TRBV11-1 to TRBJ2-4, with 7 bases fitting TRBD1. The CDR3 has 13 residues. Looked up from germline, CDR1 is SGHAT and CDR2 is FQDESV (reference sequence). V shed 6 bases and J 5 bases; nucleotides not matched to a gene: 4.

The chain links TRBV7-2 to TRBJ2-5; 8 bases are shared with TRBD1. Germline loops: CDR1 SGHTA, CDR2 FQGNSA. The CDR3 has 14 amino acids. With 4 bases clipped from V and 7 bases from J, the junction kept 8 bases outside the gene matches. The CDR3 protein is CASSSDRAWGTQYF. Here the CDR3 DNA reads TGTGCCAGCAGCTCGGACAGGGCCTGGGGGACCCAGTACTTC.

This chain joins TRBV6-2 or TRBV6-3 and TRBJ1-1; D call uncertain. The CDR3 length is 14 residues. V was pared by 0 bases and J by 1 base, with 6 bases between. Looked up from germline, CDR1 is MNHEY and CDR2 is SVGEGT. CDR3 bases: TGTGCCAGCAGTTACTCGTTGCAGAACACTGAAGCTTTCTTT. This encodes CASSYSLQNTEAFF.

This chain joins TRBV3-1 (or the pseudogene TRBV3-2) and TRBJ2-1, with 10 bases identical to TRBD2. Per the germline V gene, CDR1 is LGHDT and CDR2 is YNNKEL (reference sequence). J lost 1 base, V lost 8 bases, and 11 bases had no gene match. This CDR3 region has 17 residues. The CDR3 bases are TGTGCCAGCGCGACCGCTAGCGGGGGTGGGTCCTACAATGAGCAGTTCTTC. This codes for CASATASGGGSYNEQFF.

The genes are TRBV4-1 and TRBJ1-2; D is ambiguous. Germline V lookup: CDR1 MGHRA, CDR2 YSYEKL. The CDR3 runs 15 residues. V lost 0 bases and J lost 1, with 9 bases in between. In DNA form, the CDR3 reads TGCGCCAGCAGCCAAGATCGGTACAGTAACTATGGCTACACCTTC. This gives the protein CASSQDRYSNYGYTF.

This chain uses TRBV6-5 with TRBJ2-7, with 9 bases fitting TRBD1. The CDR3 is 15 amino acids. CDR1 and CDR2 from the germline V gene are MNHEY and SVGAGI. Losses at the gene ends were 7 bases for V and 3 bases for J; bases not matched to a gene: 10. The DNA of the CDR3 is TGTGCCAGCACCTCCCCCCTGGGACAGGGCTACGAGCAGTACTTC. Its protein product is CASTSPLGQGYEQYF.

The chain links TRBV12-3 or TRBV12-4 to TRBJ1-2; the match to TRBD1 covers 9 bases. The CDR3 sequence is 13 residues long. J gave up 8 bases and V 3 bases, and 4 bases lay outside the gene matches. The DNA of the CDR3 is TGTGCCAGCAGTTTTCGGACAGGGGTAGGCTACACCTTC. This codes for CASSFRTGVGYTF.

This chain uses TRBV28 with TRBJ1-4, with 8 bases fitting TRBD1. Germline V CDR1 and CDR2: MDHEN, SYDVKM. The CDR3 is made up of 13 amino acids. Unmatched junction bases numbered 3, after V lost 8 bases and J lost 4 bases. The CDR3 coding sequence is TGTGCCAGCTCCACAGGGGGTAATGAAAAACTGTTTTTT. Protein sequence: CASSTGGNEKLFF.

This rearrangement joins TRBV27 to TRBJ1-4; no clear D gene. Trimming took off 6 bases at V and 3 bases at J, with 17 bases between the two ends. This CDR3 is 16 amino acids long. Germline-derived CDR1 and CDR2 are MNHEY and SMNVEV (reference sequence). The CDR3 nucleotides are TGTGCCAGCAGCCTCAGATGGGAGCGGCCTAATGAAAAACTGTTTTTT. This translates into CASSLRWERPNEKLFF.

This clone was picked up one time. In DNA, the CDR3 is TGTGCCAGCATCCTCACAGGGGGCAGCAATCAGCCCCAGCATTTT. This encodes CASILTGGSNQPQHF. V usage is TRBV6-6 and J usage is TRBJ1-5, with 9 bases matching TRBD1. The germline gives CDR1 MNHNY, CDR2 SVGAGI (reference sequence). The CDR3 covers 15 residues. The V and J ends lost 7 bases and 1 base, in that order; junction bases with no gene match: 5.

This rearrangement joins TRBV19 to TRBJ2-1; no clear D. Per the germline V gene, CDR1 is LNHDA and CDR2 is SQIVND (reference sequence). This CDR3 has 13 amino acids. The V gene lost 4 bases and the J gene lost 4 bases, with 8 bases spanning the gap. The CDR3 region is CASSSTTYNEQFF. The CDR3 DNA is TGTGCCAGTAGTAGTACCACGTACAATGAGCAGTTCTTC.

The chain uses TRBV4-1 and TRBJ1-5, with D unresolved. V shed 1 base and J shed 4 bases, with 8 bases lying between them. The length of the CDR3 is 14 residues. CDR1 is MGHRA and CDR2 is YSYEKL in the germline V gene. The CDR3 DNA reads TGCGCCAGCAGCCAAGGGTCTTTAAATCAGCCCCAGCATTTT. Its translation: CASSQGSLNQPQHF.

Details on this clone: Within the sample, other DNA sequences also encode this same CDR3. The chain employs TRBV12-3 or TRBV12-4 and TRBJ2-3; unclear D gene. V shed 3 bases and J shed 1 base, with 2 bases lying between them. The CDR3 is 12 residues long. The CDR3 reads CASSFGTDTQYF. The CDR3 bases are TGTGCCAGCAGTTTCGGCACAGATACGCAGTATTTT.

This chain connects TRBV30 to TRBJ1-2; D may be TRBD1 (5 bases). Trimming stripped 8 bases from V and 8 bases from J, with 15 bases between. CDR1 GTSNPN and CDR2 SVGIG come from the germline V gene (reference sequence). The CDR3 spans 11 residues. CDR3: CAARREVGYTF. The CDR3 DNA reads as TGTGCCGCTCGCAGGGAGGTGGGCTACACCTTC. Drawing the rest from reference TRBV30 and TRBJ1-2, the complete variable domain is SQTIHQWPATLVQPVGSPLSLECTVEGTSNPNLYWYRQAAGRGLQLLFYSVGIGQISSEVPQNLSASRPQDRQFILSSKKLLLSDSGFYLCAARREVGYTFGSGTRLTVV.

The chain carries TRBV30 and TRBJ2-3, with 9 positions matching TRBD2. The CDR3 is 16 amino acids. Germline CDR1 and CDR2: GTSNPN and SVGIG (reference sequence). Trimming took 5 bases from V and 2 from J; bases not matched to a gene: 11. CDR3 loop: CAWARGAGGLTDTQYF. CDR3 sequence (DNA): TGTGCCTGGGCTCGAGGAGCGGGGGGCCTCACAGATACGCAGTATTTT. Looking up the rest from reference TRBV30 and TRBJ2-3 gives the full variable domain: SQTIHQWPATLVQPVGSPLSLECTVEGTSNPNLYWYRQAAGRGLQLLFYSVGIGQISSEVPQNLSASRPQDRQFILSSKKLLLSDSGFYLCAWARGAGGLTDTQYFGPGTRLTVL.

This chain uses TRBV3-1 (or the pseudogene TRBV3-2) with TRBJ1-2; tentatively, D is TRBD1 (6 bases). The CDR3 covers 14 residues. V was shortened by 5 bases and J by 7 bases, with 17 bases between the two germline ends. The germline V gene has CDR1 LGHDT and CDR2 YNNKEL (reference sequence). This chain's CDR3 is CASSYGRGRSGYTF. CDR3 nucleotide sequence: TGTGCCAGCAGCTACGGAAGGGGGAGGAGTGGCTACACCTTC.